This T cell receptor beta chain was retrieved from a study of neurological immune-mediated disorders. This clonotype came up many times. One end of the junction varies from germline; a read error may be responsible. TCRdb analysed the 5' RACE reads with MiXCR anew, one entry per CDR3 protein. The sample contains more than 45,000 distinct CDR3 sequences, under 4.5% of which appear only once. Per germline, CDR1 DFQATT and CDR2 SNEGSKA (reference sequence). This CDR3 comprises 13 residues. This chain joins TRBV20-1 and TRBJ1-5, with TRBD1 identical over 10 bases. This receptor was obtained from a woman aged 25-40 years with multiple sclerosis. Sequenced material: PBMCs. DNA of the CDR3: TGCAGTGTAGGACAGGGGGTCGATCAGCCCCAGAATTTT. Its protein is CSVGQGVDQPQNF.